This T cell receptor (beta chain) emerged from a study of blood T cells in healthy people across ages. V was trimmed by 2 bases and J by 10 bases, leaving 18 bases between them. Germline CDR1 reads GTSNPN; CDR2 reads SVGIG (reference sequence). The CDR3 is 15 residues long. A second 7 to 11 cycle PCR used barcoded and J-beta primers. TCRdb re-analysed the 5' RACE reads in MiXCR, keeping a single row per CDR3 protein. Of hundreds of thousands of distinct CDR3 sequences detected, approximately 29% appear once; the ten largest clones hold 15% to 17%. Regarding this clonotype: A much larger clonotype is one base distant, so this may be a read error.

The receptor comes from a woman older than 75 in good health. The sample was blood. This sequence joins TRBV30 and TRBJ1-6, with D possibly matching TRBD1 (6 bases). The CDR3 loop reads CAWSSRRGARSPLHF. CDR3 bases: TGTGCCTGGAGTTCTCGACGGGGGGCTCGGTCACCCCTCCACTTT.